A selection of T cell receptor beta chains follows, all from one sample in a study of cytomegalovirus exposure and HLA in healthy donors. Repertoires were generated with immunoSEQ multiplex PCR, while TCRdb's copy carries only in-frame clones and drops some. This sample has approximately 150,000 clones, with roughly four fifths found just once. Sequenced input: PBMCs. The receptors come from a man younger than 40 in good health and CMV-seropositive. Each CDR3 is given with its conserved first and last residue. D genes are given only for firm matches. The size entry is marked missing in some rows and otherwise reads once, few, many or a size class.

NA TRBJ1-1 NA TRBV12-5 TGTGCTAGTGGTTGGCTGACAGGCACGCGCACTGAAGCTTTCTTT CASGWLTGTRTEAFF
NA TRBJ2-4 few TRBV18 TGTGCCAGCTCACCTAGAGCCAGGGAGGACATTCAGTACTTC CASSPRAREDIQYF
NA TRBJ2-6 NA TRBV10-3 TGTGCCATCAGTGTTTTTAGTAGCTCTGGGGCCAACGTCCTGACTTTC CAISVFSSSGANVLTF
NA TRBJ1-4 NA TRBV5-4 TGTGCCAGCAGCCGGCAACAGGGTGCCAGCGCAACTAATGAAAAACTGTTTTTT CASSRQQGASATNEKLFF
NA TRBJ2-1 NA TRBV5-1 TGCGCCAGCAGCGACCCGCGGGGGCACAATGAGCAGTTCTTC CASSDPRGHNEQFF
NA TRBJ2-1 NA TRBV28 TGTGCCAGCAGTTATCAGCGGAGTAGCTCCTACAATAAGCAGTTCTTC CASSYQRSSSYNKQFF
NA TRBJ1-6 NA TRBV5-1 TGTGCCAGCAGCTTGCCCCCCGGGGCCCTCCACTTT CASSLPPGALHF
NA TRBJ1-1 NA TRBV19 TGTGCCAGTAGTACGCCGGGACTGACAGAAGCTTTCTTT CASSTPGLTEAFF
NA TRBJ1-2 once TRBV5-6 TGTGCCAGCAGCTCACTCGCCGGGATCGAGGGCTACACCTTC CASSSLAGIEGYTF
NA TRBJ1-1 NA TRBV27 TGTGCCAGCAGCCTAGGTACCAACACTGAAGCTTTCTTT CASSLGTNTEAFF
TRBD1 TRBJ2-7 NA TRBV2 TGTGCCAGCAGTCGACAGGGAACGGGGGAGCAGTACTTC CASSRQGTGEQYF
NA TRBJ1-2 NA TRBV30 TGTGCCTGGAGTAACCGCCGGGGTAGCGGCTACACCTTC CAWSNRRGSGYTF
TRBD1 TRBJ1-1 NA TRBV29-1 TGCAGCGTTGCAGGACAGGGGGCGATTGAAGCTTTCTTT CSVAGQGAIEAFF
TRBD2 TRBJ2-5 NA TRBV19 TGTGCCAGTAGTGGGGGACCCGGGGAGGGGACCCAGTACTTC CASSGGPGEGTQYF
TRBD2 TRBJ2-3 NA TRBV2 TGTGCCAGCAGTCCCAGGACTAGCGGGAGGAGCACAGATACGCAGTATTTT CASSPRTSGRSTDTQYF
TRBD2 TRBJ2-5 NA TRBV5-4 TGTGCCAGCAGCCACGGACTAGAAGAGACCCAGTACTTC CASSHGLEETQYF
NA TRBJ1-3 few TRBV29-1 TGCAGCGCTCGCGGGAACTCGGGAAACACCATATATTTT CSARGNSGNTIYF
TRBD2 TRBJ2-7 once TRBV7-2 TGTGCCAGCAGCTTAGCCTTTAGCGGGGCCTACGAGCAGTACTTC CASSLAFSGAYEQYF
TRBD1 TRBJ2-7 NA TRBV18 TGTGCCAGCTCACCCCCTGGACAGGGGCTTTACGAGCAGTACTTC CASSPPGQGLYEQYF
NA TRBJ1-6 NA TRBV28 TGTGCCAGCAGCCGGACAGATGGTAATTCACCCCTCCACTTT CASSRTDGNSPLHF
TRBD1 TRBJ1-1 NA TRBV29-1 TGCAGCGCCCCCGTCAGACAGGGGAGCCCTGAAGCTTTCTTT CSAPVRQGSPEAFF
NA TRBJ1-6 once TRBV7-9 TGTGCCAGCAGCTTAATATCCGATAATTCACCCCTCCACTTT CASSLISDNSPLHF
NA TRBJ2-7 NA TRBV29-1 TGCAGCGTTGTTGCGGGACCCCGCTACGAGCAGTACTTC CSVVAGPRYEQYF
NA TRBJ1-2 NA TRBV5-1 TGCGCCAGCAGCCTGGCTGGGGAGAGTGTCGGCTACACCTTC CASSLAGESVGYTF
TRBD2 TRBJ2-7 NA TRBV7-2 TGTGCCAGCAGCTTAAGGGGACTAGCGGGCGAGCAGTACTTC CASSLRGLAGEQYF
NA TRBJ2-7 NA TRBV28 TGTGCCAGCGCCCGTGACAGATCCTACGAGCAGTACTTC CASARDRSYEQYF
NA TRBJ1-2 NA TRBV1 TGCACCAGCAGCCAAGTGGAGGAGACGATAACGGGGGAATCAAACTATGGCTACACCTTC CTSSQVEETITGESNYGYTF
NA TRBJ1-1 once TRBV27 TGTGCCAGCAGTGGGCGGGACTTAAGGTTT CASSGRDLRF
NA TRBJ1-2 NA TRBV10-3 TGTGCCATCAGTCAGGGTTCTAACTATGGCTACACCTTC CAISQGSNYGYTF
TRBD1 TRBJ2-6 NA TRBV2 TGTGCCAGCAGAGAGACAGGGGTTGGCACTGGGGCCAACGTCCTGACTTTC CASRETGVGTGANVLTF
NA TRBJ2-7 NA TRBV12-5 TGTGCTAGTGGTTTGGTAATCGGCAGGCTCTACGAGCAGTACTTC CASGLVIGRLYEQYF
TRBD1 TRBJ2-3 NA TRBV5-1 TGCGCCAGCAGTCCTACAGGGGGCACGACAGATACGCAGTATTTT CASSPTGGTTDTQYF
TRBD1 TRBJ1-2 NA TRBV28 TGTGCCAGCAGTCTCTTGACAGGGAACTATGGCTACACCTTC CASSLLTGNYGYTF
NA TRBJ2-5 NA TRBV5-1 TGCGCCAGCAGCTTGACTCCACGGTACCAAGAGACCCAGTACTTC CASSLTPRYQETQYF
NA TRBJ1-5 few TRBV28 TGTGCCAGCAGTTTACTTGATCAGCCCCAGCATTTT CASSLLDQPQHF
NA TRBJ2-3 NA TRBV2 TGTGCCAGCAGGAGGGATCTAGGCACAGATACGCAGTATTTT CASRRDLGTDTQYF
NA TRBJ1-1 once TRBV7-9 TGTGCCAGCAGCTTAGTAACGGACACTGAAGCTTTCTTT CASSLVTDTEAFF
TRBD1 TRBJ2-5 NA TRBV6-5 TGTGCCAGCAGTTACAGAGGACAGGGGGAAAGGGGGACCCAGTACTTC CASSYRGQGERGTQYF
NA TRBJ2-3 NA TRBV4-3 TGCGCCAGCAGCCAGAGTGTAGCGGACTCACGGACAGATACGCAGTATTTT CASSQSVADSRTDTQYF
NA TRBJ2-7 few TRBV28 TGTGCCAGCAGTCCCCCGCCGGGACACGGTCACTACGAGCAGTACTTC CASSPPPGHGHYEQYF
NA TRBJ2-1 NA TRBV5-1 TGCGCCAGCAGCTTGGCCGCTAGCTCCTACAATGAGCAGTTCTTC CASSLAASSYNEQFF
NA TRBJ2-1 NA TRBV7-2 TGTGCCAGCAGGGGAGGAATAAACTACAATGAGCAGTTCTTC CASRGGINYNEQFF
TRBD1 TRBJ1-4 NA TRBV7-9 TGTGCAGGCGGGACAGGGAATGAAAAACTGTTTTTT CAGGTGNEKLFF
TRBD2 TRBJ2-1 few TRBV27 TGTGCCAGCAGTGGGGGACTAAGCGCGACCTACAATGAGCAGTTCTTC CASSGGLSATYNEQFF
NA TRBJ1-1 NA TRBV7-2 TGTGCCAGCAGCTTAGAGGGACTCTGGGACACTGAAGCTTTCTTT CASSLEGLWDTEAFF
TRBD1 TRBJ2-2 NA TRBV5-1 TGCGCCAGCAGCTCTACAGGGGGCGGGGAGCTGTTTTTT CASSSTGGGELFF
NA TRBJ2-7 NA TRBV9 TGTGCCAGCAGCTCAGACCTGACAGAGCACGAGCAGTACTTC CASSSDLTEHEQYF
NA TRBJ1-1 NA TRBV27 TGTGCCAGCAGGCCTAGGGGGGGCTTAGAGAACACTGAAGCTTTCTTT CASRPRGGLENTEAFF
TRBD1 TRBJ2-7 few TRBV29-1 TGCAGCGTTCTTGGACAGGGACACGAGCAGTACTTC CSVLGQGHEQYF
TRBD1 TRBJ2-5 NA TRBV7-6 TGTGCCAGCAGCTTACAGGGGGCTCAAGAGACCCAGTACTTC CASSLQGAQETQYF
TRBD2 TRBJ2-7 NA TRBV27 TGTGCCAGTTCTCGACGGGAGGGAGAATACGAGCAGTACTTC CASSRREGEYEQYF
TRBD2 TRBJ2-1 NA TRBV7-2 TGTGCCAGCAGCACAAGCGGGGCTAGCCCCCGTCATGAGCAGTTCTTC CASSTSGASPRHEQFF
TRBD1 TRBJ1-4 NA TRBV15 TGTGCCACCAGCAGAGATCGAGGGGGCGGTGAAAAACTGTTTTTT CATSRDRGGGEKLFF